This T cell receptor beta chain was identified in a study of CD8 T cells in ankylosing spondylitis (TCRdb year 2017). With respect to the entire study: To find TCR variants linked to disease, the study profiled T cell receptor beta repertoires in ankylosing spondylitis patients and healthy donors. In total, the full study cohort was made up of about 99 healthy donors and 25 to 30 ankylosing spondylitis patients. Samples of peripheral blood were taken, and for ankylosing spondylitis patients, synovial fluid was collected as well.

In its sample, this clonotype was seen many times. Its binding antigen is unknown. Nothing much larger sits one base from this clone, and base qualities are not available. The listed sequencing device is Illumina HiSeq 2500. Quantitative 5'-RACE with molecular barcodes was used to prepare TCR beta libraries. In the authors' own workflow: A new computational method, built on a probabilistic model of VDJ rearrangement, was used to identify disease-linked TCR variants. TCRdb cleaned the public reads at Q25 with fastp, built clones with MiXCR and kept in-frame beta chains. Entries that share a CDR3 protein sequence are merged under the most common genes and DNA. TCRdb's processing, not the authors' own work, is the source of the V and J calls. A total of some 240,000 distinct CDR3 sequences appear in this sample, roughly 25% of them only once. The ten most abundant clones make up 0.6% to 0.75% of the sample.

Results and caveats for the whole study, not just this receptor: The disease-linked clones showed a CD8+ phenotype and occurred at relatively low frequencies in peripheral blood. The disease-linked clones were reported to be significantly enriched in matched synovial fluid samples from ankylosing spondylitis patients. Some TCR beta motif variants had previously been reported in synovial fluid and blood of reactive arthritis patients, which suggested common disease-initiation mechanisms. A TCR beta motif made up of several highly homologous amino acid variants appeared to be characteristic of blood from ankylosing spondylitis patients.

Taken from the germline V gene, the CDR1 and CDR2 loops are SQVTM and ANQGSEA. The CDR3 numbers 13 residues from cysteine through phenylalanine. CDR3 DNA only is kept here, 39 bases in frame from base 1. Between the V and J ends, shortened by 6 bases and 5 bases respectively, the junction contains 17 bases. The chain is assembled from TRBV29-1 and TRBJ2-7, with TRBD2 perhaps the D gene, on 6 matching bases. The sequence derives from a male donor with ankylosing spondylitis or in good health (not recorded which). The sequencing input was blood, either unsorted or a sorted T cell fraction (not recorded which). The nucleotides are TGCAGCGTACTACCGGGGGAAGGCAACGAGCAGTACTTC. This encodes CSVLPGEGNEQYF.